This is a list of T cell receptor beta chains from one sample in a study of blood T cell repertoires in COVID-19. This table comes from immunoSEQ multiplex PCR, and its TCRdb copy is limited to in-frame clones, with some not included. The sample lists about 330,000 clones, about 89% seen once, with 5% to 7% in the top ten. The sequenced sample consisted of peripheral blood. The origin of the receptors is a man between 18 and 35 years old who had recovered from COVID-19. Both conserved end residues are part of each CDR3. The order of the fields is J gene, D gene, V gene, clone size, CDR3 protein, CDR3 DNA. The D gene is left open where the match is weak. Not all rows give a size; the values are once, few, many and, for expanded clones, a class.

J gene: TRBJ2-3; D gene: TRBD2; V gene: TRBV3-1/TRBV3-2; clone size: -; CDR3 protein: CASSKLAGVADTQYF; CDR3 DNA: TGTGCCAGCAGCAAACTAGCGGGAGTTGCAGATACGCAGTATTTT
J gene: TRBJ1-5; D gene: -; V gene: TRBV2; clone size: -; CDR3 protein: CASSESAFEGNQPQHF; CDR3 DNA: TGTGCCAGCAGTGAGTCTGCGTTCGAGGGCAATCAGCCCCAGCATTTT
J gene: TRBJ2-5; D gene: TRBD2; V gene: TRBV5-4; clone size: -; CDR3 protein: CASSGGLALETQYF; CDR3 DNA: TGTGCCAGCAGCGGGGGACTAGCCTTAGAGACCCAGTACTTC
J gene: TRBJ1-1; D gene: -; V gene: TRBV6-5; clone size: -; CDR3 protein: CASKVGGNAEAFF; CDR3 DNA: TGTGCCAGCAAGGTCGGGGGAAACGCTGAAGCTTTCTTT
J gene: TRBJ1-6; D gene: TRBD1; V gene: TRBV5-3; clone size: once; CDR3 protein: CARSQGQFESPLHF; CDR3 DNA: TGTGCCAGAAGCCAGGGACAGTTTGAATCACCCCTCCACTTT
J gene: TRBJ2-7; D gene: -; V gene: TRBV5-1; clone size: -; CDR3 protein: CASSPWDSQSYEQYF; CDR3 DNA: TGCGCCAGCAGCCCGTGGGACTCCCAGTCCTACGAGCAGTACTTC
J gene: TRBJ1-2; D gene: TRBD1; V gene: TRBV6-1; clone size: few; CDR3 protein: CASSDGSSGQKLYGYTF; CDR3 DNA: TGTGCCAGCAGTGACGGATCCTCGGGACAGAAGCTTTATGGCTACACCTTC
J gene: TRBJ2-1; D gene: -; V gene: TRBV6-5; clone size: -; CDR3 protein: CASSYPDPGQFF; CDR3 DNA: TGTGCCAGCAGTTACCCCGACCCGGGACAGTTCTTC
J gene: TRBJ1-2; D gene: TRBD1; V gene: TRBV7-8; clone size: once; CDR3 protein: CASSLGGQGGYTF; CDR3 DNA: TGTGCCAGCAGCTTAGGGGGACAGGGTGGCTACACCTTC
J gene: TRBJ1-5; D gene: -; V gene: TRBV27; clone size: -; CDR3 protein: CASSFEGDRQPQHF; CDR3 DNA: TGTGCCAGCAGTTTCGAGGGGGATCGTCAGCCCCAGCATTTT
J gene: TRBJ1-1; D gene: -; V gene: TRBV11-2; clone size: -; CDR3 protein: CASSLDLRGENTEAFF; CDR3 DNA: TGTGCCAGCAGCTTAGATTTGCGGGGGGAGAACACTGAAGCTTTCTTT
J gene: TRBJ2-1; D gene: -; V gene: TRBV9; clone size: -; CDR3 protein: CASSDNPGTTSYNEQFF; CDR3 DNA: TGTGCCAGCAGCGACAATCCCGGGACAACTTCCTACAATGAGCAGTTCTTC
J gene: TRBJ1-1; D gene: TRBD1; V gene: TRBV7-9; clone size: -; CDR3 protein: CASSWTGDLSEAFF; CDR3 DNA: TGTGCCAGCAGCTGGACAGGGGATTTATCTGAAGCTTTCTTT
J gene: TRBJ2-3; D gene: TRBD2; V gene: TRBV11-2; clone size: -; CDR3 protein: CASSSGLAGDTQYF; CDR3 DNA: TGTGCCAGCAGCTCCGGACTAGCCGGTGATACGCAGTATTTT
J gene: TRBJ1-1; D gene: TRBD1; V gene: TRBV5-6; clone size: few; CDR3 protein: CASSHPGQGEIEAFF; CDR3 DNA: TGTGCCAGCAGCCACCCGGGACAGGGGGAAATTGAAGCTTTCTTT
J gene: TRBJ1-3; D gene: TRBD1; V gene: TRBV11-2; clone size: -; CDR3 protein: CASSPNYRGSSGNTIYF; CDR3 DNA: TGTGCCAGCAGCCCTAATTACAGGGGGTCCTCTGGAAACACCATATATTTT